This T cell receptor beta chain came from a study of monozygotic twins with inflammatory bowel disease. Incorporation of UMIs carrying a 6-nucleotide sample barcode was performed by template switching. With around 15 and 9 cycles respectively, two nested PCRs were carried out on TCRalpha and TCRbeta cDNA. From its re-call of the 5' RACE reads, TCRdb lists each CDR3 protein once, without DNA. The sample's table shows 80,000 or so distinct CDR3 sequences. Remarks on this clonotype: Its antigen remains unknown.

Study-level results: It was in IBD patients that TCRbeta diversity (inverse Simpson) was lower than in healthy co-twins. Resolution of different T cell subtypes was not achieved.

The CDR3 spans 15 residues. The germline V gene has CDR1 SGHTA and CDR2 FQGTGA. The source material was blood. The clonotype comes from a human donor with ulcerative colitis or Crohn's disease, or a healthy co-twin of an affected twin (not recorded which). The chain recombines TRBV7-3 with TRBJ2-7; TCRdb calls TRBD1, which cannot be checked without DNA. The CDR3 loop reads CASSFPGQGEVEQYF.